This T cell receptor (beta chain) was sequenced during a study of cytomegalovirus exposure and HLA in healthy donors. TCRdb's table, derived via immunoSEQ multiplex PCR, lists solely in-frame clones and lacks some. The sample has about 360,000 clones; roughly 89% are singletons. The TCR originated in a woman in her late teens or twenties in good health and CMV-seronegative. The sequencing input was PBMCs.

This CDR3 reads CASSLVISAGGADTQYF. Written as DNA, the CDR3 is TGTGCCAGCAGCTTAGTCATATCAGCGGGAGGCGCAGATACGCAGTATTTT. The chain couples TRBV11-2 to TRBJ2-3, with 9 bases lining up with TRBD2. The CDR3 is made up of 17 amino acids. CDR1 and CDR2 from the germline V gene are SGHAT and FQNNGV. Trimming removed 1 base from V and 4 bases from J; junction bases left unmatched: 9.